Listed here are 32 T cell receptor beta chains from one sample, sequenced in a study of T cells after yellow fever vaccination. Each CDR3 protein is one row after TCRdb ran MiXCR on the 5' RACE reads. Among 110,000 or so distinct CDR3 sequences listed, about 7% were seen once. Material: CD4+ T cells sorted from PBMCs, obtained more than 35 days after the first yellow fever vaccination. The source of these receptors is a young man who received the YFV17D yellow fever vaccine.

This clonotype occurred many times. The CDR3 nucleotides are TGTGCCAGCAGCCAAAGACAGGGGCTCTCCTACGAGCAGTACTTC. This gives the protein CASSQRQGLSYEQYF. V gene TRBV7-2 combines with J gene TRBJ2-7; 8 bases agree with TRBD1. Germline-derived CDR1 and CDR2 are SGHTA and FQGNSA. J gave up 0 bases and V 5 bases, and 6 bases lay outside the gene matches. CDR3 size: 15 residues.

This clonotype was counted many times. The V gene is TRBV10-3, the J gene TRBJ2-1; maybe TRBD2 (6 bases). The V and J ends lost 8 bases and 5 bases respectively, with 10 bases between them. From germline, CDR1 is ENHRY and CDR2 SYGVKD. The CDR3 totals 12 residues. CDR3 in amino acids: CAIRGGDNEQFF. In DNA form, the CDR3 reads TGTGCCATCCGGGGAGGAGACAATGAGCAGTTCTTC.

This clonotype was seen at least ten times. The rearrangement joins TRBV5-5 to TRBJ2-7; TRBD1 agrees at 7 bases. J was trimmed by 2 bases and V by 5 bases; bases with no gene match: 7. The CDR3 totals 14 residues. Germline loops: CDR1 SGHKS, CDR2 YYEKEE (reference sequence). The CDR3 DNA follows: TGTGCCAGCAGATCCCCGGGACAGACCTACGAGCAGTACTTC. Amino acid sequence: CASRSPGQTYEQYF.

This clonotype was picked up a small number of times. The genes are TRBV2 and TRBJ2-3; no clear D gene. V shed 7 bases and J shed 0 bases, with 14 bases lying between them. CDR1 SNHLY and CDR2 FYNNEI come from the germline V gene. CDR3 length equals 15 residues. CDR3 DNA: TGTGCCAGCACTGCCCTAGTCCCTAGCACAGATACGCAGTATTTT. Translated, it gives CASTALVPSTDTQYF.

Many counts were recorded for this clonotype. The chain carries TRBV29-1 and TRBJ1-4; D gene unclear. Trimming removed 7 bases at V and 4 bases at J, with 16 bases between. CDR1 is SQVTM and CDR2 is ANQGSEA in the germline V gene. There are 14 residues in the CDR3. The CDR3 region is CSANVGGRNEKLFF. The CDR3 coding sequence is TGCAGCGCAAATGTCGGCGGCCGTAATGAAAAACTGTTTTTT.

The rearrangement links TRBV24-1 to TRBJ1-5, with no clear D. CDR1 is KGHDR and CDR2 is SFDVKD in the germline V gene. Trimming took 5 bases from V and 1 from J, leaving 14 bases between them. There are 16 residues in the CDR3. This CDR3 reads CATSGRLPKSNQPQHF. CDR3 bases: TGTGCCACCAGTGGTCGGCTACCAAAAAGCAATCAGCCCCAGCATTTT.

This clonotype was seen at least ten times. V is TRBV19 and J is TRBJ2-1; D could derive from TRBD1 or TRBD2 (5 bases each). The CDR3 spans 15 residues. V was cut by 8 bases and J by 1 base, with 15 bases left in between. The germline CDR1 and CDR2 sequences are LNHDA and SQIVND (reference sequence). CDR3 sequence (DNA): TGTGCCAGTTCGTTTGGGGGTCAATCCTACAATGAGCAGTTCTTC. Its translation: CASSFGGQSYNEQFF.

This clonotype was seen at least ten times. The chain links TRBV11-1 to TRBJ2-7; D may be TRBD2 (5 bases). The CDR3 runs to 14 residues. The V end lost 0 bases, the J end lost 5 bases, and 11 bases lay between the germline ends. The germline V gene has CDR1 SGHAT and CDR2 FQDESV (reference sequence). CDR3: CASSLARVGDEQYV. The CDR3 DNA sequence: TGTGCCAGCAGCTTAGCGCGGGTCGGGGACGAGCAGTACGTC.

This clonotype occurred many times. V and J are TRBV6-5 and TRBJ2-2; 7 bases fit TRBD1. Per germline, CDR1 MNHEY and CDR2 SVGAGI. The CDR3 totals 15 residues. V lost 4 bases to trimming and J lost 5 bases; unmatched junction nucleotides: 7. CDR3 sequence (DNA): TGTGCCAGCAGTTTCCCGGGACAGACGACCGGGGAGCTGTTTTTT. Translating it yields CASSFPGQTTGELFF.

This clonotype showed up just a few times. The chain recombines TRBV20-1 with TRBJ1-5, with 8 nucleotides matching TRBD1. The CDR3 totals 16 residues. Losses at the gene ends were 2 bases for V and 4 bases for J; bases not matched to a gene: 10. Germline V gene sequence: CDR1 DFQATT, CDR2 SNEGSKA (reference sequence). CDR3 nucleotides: TGCAGTGCTAGACGGAACAGGGGGATTCGGAATCAGCCCCAGCATTTT. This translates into CSARRNRGIRNQPQHF.

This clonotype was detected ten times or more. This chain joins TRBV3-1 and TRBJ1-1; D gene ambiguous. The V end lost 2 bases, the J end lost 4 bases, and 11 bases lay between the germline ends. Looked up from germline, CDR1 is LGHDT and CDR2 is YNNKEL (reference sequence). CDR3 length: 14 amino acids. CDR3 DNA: TGTGCCAGCAGCCAACAACTGGGAGGCACTGAAGCTTTCTTT. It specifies CASSQQLGGTEAFF.

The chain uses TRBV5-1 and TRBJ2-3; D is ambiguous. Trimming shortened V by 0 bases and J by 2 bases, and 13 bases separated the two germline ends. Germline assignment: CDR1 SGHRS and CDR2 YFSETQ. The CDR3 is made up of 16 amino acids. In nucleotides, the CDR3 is TGCGCCAGCAGCTTGGGAGCGTCCGGATCCACAGATACGCAGTATTTT. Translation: CASSLGASGSTDTQYF.

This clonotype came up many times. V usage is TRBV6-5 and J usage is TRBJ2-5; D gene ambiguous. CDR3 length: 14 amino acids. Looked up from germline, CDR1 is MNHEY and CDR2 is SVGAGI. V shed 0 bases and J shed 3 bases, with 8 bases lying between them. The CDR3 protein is CASSYSQLKETQYF. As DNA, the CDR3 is TGTGCCAGCAGTTACTCCCAGCTGAAAGAGACCCAGTACTTC.

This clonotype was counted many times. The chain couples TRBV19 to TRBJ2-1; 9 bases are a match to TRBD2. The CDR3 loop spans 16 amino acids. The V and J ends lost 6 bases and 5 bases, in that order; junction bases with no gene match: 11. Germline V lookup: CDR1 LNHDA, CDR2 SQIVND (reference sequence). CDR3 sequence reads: CASSPWWSGGNNEQFF. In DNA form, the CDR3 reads TGTGCCAGTAGCCCCTGGTGGAGCGGGGGGAACAATGAGCAGTTCTTC.

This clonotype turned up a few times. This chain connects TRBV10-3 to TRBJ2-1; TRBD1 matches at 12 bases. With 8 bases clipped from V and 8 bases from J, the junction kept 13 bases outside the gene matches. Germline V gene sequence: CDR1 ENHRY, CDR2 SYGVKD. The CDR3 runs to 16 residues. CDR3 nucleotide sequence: TGTGCCATCGAGGGGTTTAGGGGACAGGGGGCCTATGAGCAGTTCTTC. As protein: CAIEGFRGQGAYEQFF.

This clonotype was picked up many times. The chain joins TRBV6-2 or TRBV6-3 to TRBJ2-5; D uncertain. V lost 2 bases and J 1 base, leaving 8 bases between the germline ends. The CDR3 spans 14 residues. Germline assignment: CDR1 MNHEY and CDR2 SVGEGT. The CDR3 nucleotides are TGTGCCAGCAGTTACCGACCTCTCCAAGAGACCCAGTACTTC. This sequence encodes CASSYRPLQETQYF.

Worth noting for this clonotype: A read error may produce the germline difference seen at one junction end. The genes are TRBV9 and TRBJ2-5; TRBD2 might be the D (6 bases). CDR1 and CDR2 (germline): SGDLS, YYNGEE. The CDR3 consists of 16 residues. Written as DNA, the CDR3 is TGTGACAGCAGCGTAGAGGGGACTCGCCGTCAAGAGACCCAGTACTTC. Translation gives CDSSVEGTRRQETQYF.

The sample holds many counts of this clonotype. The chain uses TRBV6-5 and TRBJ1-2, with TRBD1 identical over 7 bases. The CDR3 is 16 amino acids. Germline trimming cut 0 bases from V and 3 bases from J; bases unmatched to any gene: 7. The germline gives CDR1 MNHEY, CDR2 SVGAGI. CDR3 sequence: CASSYSRGGGYYGYTF. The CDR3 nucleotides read TGTGCCAGCAGTTACTCCAGGGGGGGGGGCTACTATGGCTACACCTTC.

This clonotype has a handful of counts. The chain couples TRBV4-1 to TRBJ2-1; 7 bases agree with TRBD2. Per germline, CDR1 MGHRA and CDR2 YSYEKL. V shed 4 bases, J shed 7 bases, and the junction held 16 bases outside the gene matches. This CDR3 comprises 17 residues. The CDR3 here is CASSLPRRLAERNEQFF. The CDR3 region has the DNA TGCGCCAGCAGCCTCCCGAGGCGGCTAGCGGAACGGAATGAGCAGTTCTTC.

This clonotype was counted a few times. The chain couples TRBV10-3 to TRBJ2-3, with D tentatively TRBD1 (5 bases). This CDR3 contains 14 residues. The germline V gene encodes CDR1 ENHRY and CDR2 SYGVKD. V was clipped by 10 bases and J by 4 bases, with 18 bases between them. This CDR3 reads CATKGSGSADTQYF. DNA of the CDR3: TGTGCCACTAAGGGGTCGGGTTCGGCAGATACGCAGTATTTT.

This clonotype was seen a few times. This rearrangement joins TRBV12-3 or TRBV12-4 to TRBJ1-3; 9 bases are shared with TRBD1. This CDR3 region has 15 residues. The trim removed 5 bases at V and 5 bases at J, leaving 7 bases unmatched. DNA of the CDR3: TGTGCCAGCAGTCGACCGGGACAGGGACGAAACACCATATATTTT. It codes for CASSRPGQGRNTIYF.

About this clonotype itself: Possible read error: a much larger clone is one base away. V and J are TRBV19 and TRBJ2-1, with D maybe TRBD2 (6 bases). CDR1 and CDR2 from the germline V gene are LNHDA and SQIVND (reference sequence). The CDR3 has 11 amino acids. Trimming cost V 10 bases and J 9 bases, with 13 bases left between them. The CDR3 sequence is CANQTRGEQFF. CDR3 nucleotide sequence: TGTGCCAATCAAACGCGGGGTGAGCAGTTCTTC.

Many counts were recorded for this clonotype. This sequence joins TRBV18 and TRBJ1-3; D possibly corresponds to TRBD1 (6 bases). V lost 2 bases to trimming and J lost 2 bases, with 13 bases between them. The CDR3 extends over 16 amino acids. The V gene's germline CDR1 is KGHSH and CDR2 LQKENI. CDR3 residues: CASSPRGSVPGNTIYF. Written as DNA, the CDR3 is TGTGCCAGCTCACCAAGGGGGTCGGTGCCTGGAAACACCATATATTTT.

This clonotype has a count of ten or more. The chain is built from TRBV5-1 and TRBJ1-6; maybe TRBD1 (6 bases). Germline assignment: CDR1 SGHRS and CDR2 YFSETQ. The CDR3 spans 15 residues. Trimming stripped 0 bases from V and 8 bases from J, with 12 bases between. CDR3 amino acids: CASSLEQGPYSPLHF. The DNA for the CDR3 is TGCGCCAGCAGCTTGGAGCAGGGGCCCTATTCACCCCTCCACTTT. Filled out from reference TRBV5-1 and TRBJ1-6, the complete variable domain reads KAGVTQTPRYLIKTRGQQVTLSCSPISGHRSVSWYQQTPGQGLQFLFEYFSETQRNKGNFPGRFSGRQFSNSRSEMNVSTLELGDSALYLCASSLEQGPYSPLHFGNGTRLTVT.

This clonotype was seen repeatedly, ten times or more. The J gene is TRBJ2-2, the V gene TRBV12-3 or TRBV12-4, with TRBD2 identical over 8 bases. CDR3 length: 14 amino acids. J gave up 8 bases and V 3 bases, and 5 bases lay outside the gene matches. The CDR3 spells CASSFWSGGGELFF. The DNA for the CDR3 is TGTGCCAGCAGTTTTTGGAGCGGGGGAGGGGAGCTGTTTTTT.

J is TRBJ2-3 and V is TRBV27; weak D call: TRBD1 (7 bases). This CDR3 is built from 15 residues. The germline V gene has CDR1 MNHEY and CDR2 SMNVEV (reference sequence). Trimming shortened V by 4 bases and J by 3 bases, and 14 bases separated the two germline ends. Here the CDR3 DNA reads TGTGCCAGCAGTTCCCCCAGGGGGGTTACAGATACGCAGTATTTT. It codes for CASSSPRGVTDTQYF.

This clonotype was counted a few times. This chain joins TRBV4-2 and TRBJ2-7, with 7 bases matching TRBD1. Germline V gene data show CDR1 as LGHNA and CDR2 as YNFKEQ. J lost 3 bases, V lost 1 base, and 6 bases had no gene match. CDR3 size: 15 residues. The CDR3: CASSQAVTGIYEQYF. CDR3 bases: TGTGCCAGCAGCCAAGCAGTGACAGGGATCTACGAGCAGTACTTC.

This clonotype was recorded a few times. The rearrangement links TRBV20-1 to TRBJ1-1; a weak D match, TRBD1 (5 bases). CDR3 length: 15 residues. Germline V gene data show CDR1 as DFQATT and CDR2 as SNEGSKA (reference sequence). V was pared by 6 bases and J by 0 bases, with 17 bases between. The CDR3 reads CSATGTASMNTEAFF. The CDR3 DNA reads TGCAGTGCAACTGGGACGGCTAGCATGAACACTGAAGCTTTCTTT.

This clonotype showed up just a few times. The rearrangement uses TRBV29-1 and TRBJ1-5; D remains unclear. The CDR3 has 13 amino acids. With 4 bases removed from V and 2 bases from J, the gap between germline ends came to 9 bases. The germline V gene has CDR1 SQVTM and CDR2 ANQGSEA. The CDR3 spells CSVGLRGNQPQHF. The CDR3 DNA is TGCAGCGTTGGGCTACGGGGCAATCAGCCCCAGCATTTT.

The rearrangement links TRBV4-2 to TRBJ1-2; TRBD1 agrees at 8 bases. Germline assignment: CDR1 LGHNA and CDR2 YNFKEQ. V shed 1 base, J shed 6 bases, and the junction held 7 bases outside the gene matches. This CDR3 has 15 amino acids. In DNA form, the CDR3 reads TGTGCCAGCAGCCAAGGTCGGACAGGGTATGATGGCTACACCTTC. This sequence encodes CASSQGRTGYDGYTF.

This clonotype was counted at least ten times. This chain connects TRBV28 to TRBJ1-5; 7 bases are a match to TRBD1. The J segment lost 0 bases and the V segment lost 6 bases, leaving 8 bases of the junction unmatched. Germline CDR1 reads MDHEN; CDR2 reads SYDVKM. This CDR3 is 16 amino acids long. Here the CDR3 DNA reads TGTGCCAGCAGGGACAGGAGGGTCTATAGCAATCAGCCCCAGCATTTT. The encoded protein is CASRDRRVYSNQPQHF. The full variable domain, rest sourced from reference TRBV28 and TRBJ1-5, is DVKVTQSSRYLVKRTGEKVFLECVQDMDHENMFWYRQDPGLGLRLIYFSYDVKMKEKGDIPEGYSVSREKKERFSLILESASTNQTSMYLCASRDRRVYSNQPQHFGDGTRLSIL.

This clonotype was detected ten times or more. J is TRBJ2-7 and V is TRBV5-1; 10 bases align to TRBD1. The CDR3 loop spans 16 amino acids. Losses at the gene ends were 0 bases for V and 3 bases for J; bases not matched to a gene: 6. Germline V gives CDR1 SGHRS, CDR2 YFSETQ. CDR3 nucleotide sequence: TGCGCCAGCAGCTTGGGGTTCGGGACAGGGGACTACGAGCAGTACTTC. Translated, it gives CASSLGFGTGDYEQYF.